The present T cell receptor beta chain was sequenced within a study of CD8+CD57+ T cells in acquired aplastic anemia. Study summary: Mean yield of DNA from sorted CD4+ and CD8+ cells was around 3 ug.

As regards this clonotype: Its specificity is not known.

Using genomic DNA as the template, TCR beta VDJ and CDR3 profiling was carried out. A single record per CDR3 protein comes from TCRdb applying MiXCR to the reads. The data contain hundreds of thousands of distinct CDR3 sequences, about two thirds of them seen just once; the ten biggest clones take up 3.5% to 4.5%. Findings of the study overall: Patients did not significantly differ from controls in CD8+ Simpson's diversity. The number of CD8+ CDR3 sequences shared by patients and controls was twenty-nine.

Germline V gives CDR1 DFQATT, CDR2 SNEGSKA (reference sequence). This CDR3 has 15 residues. V trimming: 6 bases; J trimming: 3 bases; junction bases outside the gene matches: 13. Material: sorted CD4+, CD8+, or CD8+CD57+ T cells (not recorded which) from PBMCs. This sequence joins TRBV20-1 and TRBJ1-1; 7 nucleotides align to TRBD1. The receptor was isolated from a human donor in good health, serving as a control. The CDR3 protein is CSAIRTGGRDTEAFF. DNA of the CDR3: TGCAGTGCGATCCGGACAGGTGGCCGGGACACTGAAGCTTTCTTT.